The TCR beta chain described here comes from a study of T cell repertoires in cytomegalovirus infection. Across the study: Both a matching HLA type and CMV infection were indicated by public TCR beta signatures.

MiXCR was run by TCRdb on the reads, yielding one entry per CDR3 protein. Here the sample spans a few hundred thousand distinct CDR3 sequences, around 15% being singletons. Broader study findings: Identification of carriers of CMV plus the relevant HLA was performed using cumulative public TCR beta family frequency. Across the ex vivo response, the dominant clonotypes were HLA-C-restricted CMV-specific TCR beta clonotypes.

This clonotype was detected a few times. Antigen unknown. V shed 7 bases and J 4 bases; nucleotides not matched to a gene: 2. The CDR3 sequence is 13 residues long. The germline V gene encodes CDR1 KGHDR and CDR2 SFDVKD. This sequence was found in a human donor in good health (CMV status not recorded). Some clones in this sample may be carry-over from other donors' samples. This chain joins TRBV24-1 and TRBJ2-3, with 9 bases fitting TRBD1. Input material: CD8+ T cells from PBMCs. DNA for the CDR3: TGTGCCACCAGGGGACAGGGCTCAGATACGCAGTATTTT. It codes for CATRGQGSDTQYF.